The next 7 T cell receptor beta chains were all read from a single sample in a study of shared clonotypes between healthy human individuals. Using immunoSEQ multiplex PCR, the repertoire was profiled, and TCRdb retains in-frame clones only, with some absent. The profile shows about 1.1 million clones, 75% to 80% of them singletons. The sample comprised memory CD4+ T cells from PBMCs. Subset here: CD45RA-negative fraction. The receptors originated from a man between 18 and 35 years old in good health. Some clones in this sample may be carry-over from other donors' samples.

This chain joins TRBV12-5 and TRBJ2-1; TRBD2 is a possible D gene (6 bases). Trimming left V 0 bases short and J 0 bases short, with 15 bases between. Germline CDR1 reads LGHNT; CDR2 reads FRNRAP. The CDR3 totals 18 residues. The CDR3 DNA is TGTGCTAGTGGTTTGGTAGTAAGTTCCGGGAGCTCCTACAATGAGCAGTTCTTC. Protein product: CASGLVVSSGSSYNEQFF.

This chain connects TRBV2 to TRBJ2-5, with 8 bases fitting TRBD1. V was pared by 6 bases and J by 4 bases, with 7 bases of the junction left unmatched. Germline V lookup: CDR1 SNHLY, CDR2 FYNNEI. The CDR3 is made up of 14 amino acids. The CDR3: CASRRTGRGETQYF. The CDR3 nucleotides read TGTGCCAGCAGGAGGACAGGGCGAGGAGAGACCCAGTACTTC.

About this clone: A much larger clone differs from this one at a single base, so this may be a read error. The genes are TRBV7-9 and TRBJ2-5; 11 bases align to TRBD2. Per germline, CDR1 SEHNR and CDR2 FQNEAQ (reference sequence). There are 19 residues in the CDR3. CDR3 bases: TGTGCCAGCAGCTCCCTCGGACTAGCGGGCCCCCGGAGACAAGAGACCCGGTACTTC. Translating gives CASSSLGLAGPRRQETRYF.

This chain connects TRBV30 to TRBJ2-7, with 7 bases matching TRBD1. The CDR3 has 13 residues. V lost 6 bases to trimming and J lost 0 bases; unmatched junction nucleotides: 5. The germline gives CDR1 GTSNPN, CDR2 SVGIG (reference sequence). The CDR3 DNA sequence: TGTGCCTGCGTCCGGGACAGCTCCTACGAGCAGTACTTC. The encoded protein is CACVRDSSYEQYF.

The chain combines TRBV4-1 with TRBJ2-1; D is undetermined. This CDR3 comprises 17 residues. Between the trimmed V and J ends, which lost 1 base and 6 bases, there was a span of 19 bases. Germline V lookup: CDR1 MGHRA, CDR2 YSYEKL. The CDR3 DNA reads TGCGCCAGCAGCCAAGGCTGGGGTCACCCATATGGCAATGAGCAGTTCTTC. Its translation is CASSQGWGHPYGNEQFF.

This chain links TRBV28 with TRBJ2-1; D call uncertain. CDR3 size: 14 residues. Trimming removed 4 bases from V and 6 bases from J, with 13 bases in between. Germline V lookup: CDR1 MDHEN, CDR2 SYDVKM. CDR3 amino acids: CASSSTREINEQFF. CDR3 DNA sequence: TGTGCCAGCAGTTCGACAAGAGAGATCAATGAGCAGTTCTTC.

This chain uses TRBV7-2 with TRBJ1-3, with a tentative D call TRBD1 (5 bases). Trimming removed 2 bases at V and 1 base at J, with 15 bases between. The length of the CDR3 is 17 residues. Per the germline V gene, CDR1 is SGHTA and CDR2 is FQGNSA. In DNA form, the CDR3 reads TGTGCCAGCAGCTTACAGGGCCCTCTGGGGTCTGGAAACACCATATATTTT. Translation: CASSLQGPLGSGNTIYF.